Below, 22 T cell receptor beta chains from the same sample are listed, as sequenced in a study of blood T cells in healthy people across ages. Together with a sample-barcoded 5' primer, a J-beta primer mix was included in a second PCR lasting roughly 6 to 12 cycles. Each CDR3 protein is one row after TCRdb ran MiXCR on the 5' RACE reads. The sample has 450,000 to 700,000 distinct CDR3 sequences, roughly 29% seen once; the top ten hold approximately 17%. Source material: blood. These receptors were obtained from an older woman in good health.

This clonotype came up a few times. This chain joins TRBV6-2 or TRBV6-3 and TRBJ2-5; D is perhaps TRBD1 or TRBD2 (6 bases each). Trimming pared 7 bases from V and 1 base from J, leaving 13 bases between. CDR1 and CDR2 from the germline V gene are MNHEY and SVGEGT. CDR3 size: 14 residues. CDR3 in amino acids: CASIRSGAQETQYF. The CDR3, as DNA: TGTGCCAGCATCCGTTCGGGGGCCCAAGAGACCCAGTACTTC.

This clonotype appeared a few times. V is TRBV29-1 and J is TRBJ2-2, with D hard to call. This CDR3 is built from 14 residues. Germline V gene data show CDR1 as SQVTM and CDR2 as ANQGSEA. V dropped 4 bases and J dropped 1 base, with 10 bases sitting between them. The CDR3 is CSVGSQVNTGELFF. The CDR3 DNA sequence: TGCAGCGTTGGAAGCCAGGTGAACACCGGGGAGCTGTTTTTT.

This clonotype has more than one count but fewer than ten. The chain combines TRBV9 with TRBJ2-7; 10 nucleotides line up with TRBD1. CDR1 SGDLS and CDR2 YYNGEE come from the germline V gene. This CDR3 is built from 17 residues. Trimming cost V 4 bases and J 0 bases; bases outside gene matches: 10. CDR3 DNA sequence: TGTGCCAGCAGCCGCCTGTCCGGGACAGGGGACTCCTACGAGCAGTACTTC. Amino acids: CASSRLSGTGDSYEQYF.

The genes are TRBV4-2 and TRBJ1-6; D not resolved. The CDR3 has 14 residues. The germline V and J ends were trimmed by 4 bases and 10 bases, with 14 bases remaining between them. Germline-derived CDR1 and CDR2 are LGHNA and YNFKEQ. This chain's CDR3 is CASSLKGRESPLHF. As DNA, the CDR3 is TGTGCCAGCAGCCTCAAAGGGAGGGAATCACCCCTCCACTTT.

The sample holds a few counts of this clonotype. The chain couples TRBV18 to TRBJ1-1, with D unclear. V lost 4 bases and J lost 1, with 7 bases in between. In germline, CDR1 is KGHSH, CDR2 LQKENI. CDR3 length: 13 residues. The CDR3 loop reads CASSRKQNTEAFF. Written as DNA, the CDR3 is TGTGCCAGCTCACGCAAGCAGAACACTGAAGCTTTCTTT.

The chain has TRBV6-5 and TRBJ2-3; tentatively, D is TRBD1 (6 bases). The CDR3 runs to 14 residues. V was pared by 2 bases and J by 7 bases, with 13 bases between. The germline V gene has CDR1 MNHEY and CDR2 SVGAGI. CDR3 in amino acids: CASSYPDRAYTQYF. The CDR3 DNA reads TGTGCCAGCAGTTACCCGGACAGAGCCTATACGCAGTATTTT.

The genes are TRBV5-1 and TRBJ2-3; 10 bases agree with TRBD1. The CDR3 has 16 residues. The germline V gene encodes CDR1 SGHRS and CDR2 YFSETQ. V was clipped by 0 bases and J by 5 bases; unmatched bases: 6. CDR3 loop: CASSLGQGAGRDTQYF. The CDR3 DNA sequence: TGCGCCAGCAGCTTGGGACAGGGGGCAGGTAGAGATACGCAGTATTTT. Full variable domain (remainder filled in from reference TRBV5-1 and TRBJ2-3): KAGVTQTPRYLIKTRGQQVTLSCSPISGHRSVSWYQQTPGQGLQFLFEYFSETQRNKGNFPGRFSGRQFSNSRSEMNVSTLELGDSALYLCASSLGQGAGRDTQYFGPGTRLTVL.

This clonotype was counted a few times. This rearrangement joins TRBV6-5 to TRBJ1-2; D may be TRBD1 (6 bases). The germline V gene encodes CDR1 MNHEY and CDR2 SVGAGI. V was pared by 2 bases and J by 8 bases, with 12 bases between. There are 13 residues in the CDR3. The DNA for the CDR3 is TGTGCCAGCAGTTACGGCAGGGGAGGCGGCTACACCTTC. Translating gives CASSYGRGGGYTF.

This clonotype was seen ten or more times. CDR3 loop: CASSYSSGGAEETQYF. The CDR3 nucleotides are TGTGCCAGCAGTTACTCGAGCGGGGGAGCCGAAGAGACCCAGTACTTC. V is TRBV6-2 or TRBV6-3 and J is TRBJ2-5; 8 bases are shared with TRBD2. The CDR3 spans 16 residues. The germline V gene has CDR1 MNHEY and CDR2 SVGEGT. The trim removed 0 bases at V and 3 bases at J, leaving 6 bases unmatched.

The J gene is TRBJ1-1, the V gene TRBV6-5; possible D gene TRBD1, 5 bases. V dropped 7 bases and J dropped 2 bases, with 11 bases sitting between them. This CDR3 comprises 13 residues. CDR1 and CDR2 from the germline V gene are MNHEY and SVGAGI. Here the CDR3 reads CASIQRGNTEAFF. CDR3 nucleotide sequence: TGTGCCAGCATTCAAAGGGGTAACACTGAAGCTTTCTTT.

The genes are TRBV19 and TRBJ2-1; 13 bases agree with TRBD2. Germline lookup yields CDR1 LNHDA and CDR2 SQIVND (reference sequence). CDR3 size: 16 residues. The trim removed 4 bases at V and 4 bases at J, leaving 4 bases unmatched. CDR3 sequence: CASSTAGLAGYNEQFF. CDR3 sequence (DNA): TGTGCCAGTAGTACAGCGGGACTAGCGGGGTACAATGAGCAGTTCTTC.

The chain employs TRBV20-1 and TRBJ1-3; D is possibly TRBD1 (6 bases). This CDR3 has 15 amino acids. The germline gives CDR1 DFQATT, CDR2 SNEGSKA (reference sequence). Between the trimmed V and J ends, which lost 2 bases and 4 bases, there was a span of 15 bases. CDR3 region: CSARKLTGFGNTIYF. CDR3 DNA sequence: TGCAGTGCTAGAAAGCTAACAGGGTTCGGAAACACCATATATTTT.

The V gene is TRBV7-2, the J gene TRBJ2-3; D remains unclear. The length of the CDR3 is 14 residues. V shed 2 bases and J shed 3 bases, with 9 bases lying between them. Germline V gene data show CDR1 as SGHTA and CDR2 as FQGNSA. DNA for the CDR3: TGTGCCAGCAGCTTACTTTCCGGTACAGATACGCAGTATTTT. This translates into CASSLLSGTDTQYF.

There are a few counts of this clonotype. The chain joins TRBV7-2 to TRBJ1-3, with 9 bases lining up with TRBD1. V lost 5 bases to trimming and J lost 2 bases; unmatched junction nucleotides: 7. CDR1 is SGHTA, CDR2 FQGNSA, per germline. The CDR3 runs 16 residues. CDR3 region: CASSPSWDRAGNTIYF. In DNA form, the CDR3 reads TGTGCCAGCAGCCCCTCGTGGGACAGGGCTGGAAACACCATATATTTT.

This clonotype was counted only a few times. CDR3 region: CASSWGPYSSKYTDTQYF. CDR3 sequence (DNA): TGCGCCAGCAGCTGGGGTCCTTACTCCTCCAAATACACAGATACGCAGTATTTT. V and J are TRBV5-1 and TRBJ2-3, with D uncertain. Trimming took 3 bases from V and 2 from J, leaving 22 bases between them. This CDR3 has 18 residues. CDR1 and CDR2 (germline): SGHRS, YFSETQ.

This clonotype was seen a handful of times. The chain uses TRBV7-2 and TRBJ2-2; 7 nucleotides align to TRBD2. The germline gives CDR1 SGHTA, CDR2 FQGNSA. Trimming took 4 bases from V and 5 from J; bases not matched to a gene: 7. This CDR3 contains 15 residues. In DNA, the CDR3 is TGTGCCAGCAGCTCGTCGGGGAGGGGAACCGGGGAGCTGTTTTTT. Translating it yields CASSSSGRGTGELFF.

This clonotype has a handful of counts. The chain carries TRBV5-6 and TRBJ1-4; a possible D gene is TRBD1 (5 bases). The CDR3 covers 14 residues. The germline CDR1 and CDR2 sequences are SGHDT and YYEEEE. V shed 1 base and J shed 8 bases, with 12 bases lying between them. The CDR3 spells CASSLQGRGEKLFF. The CDR3 DNA reads TGTGCCAGCAGCTTGCAGGGTCGGGGCGAAAAACTGTTTTTT.

This rearrangement joins TRBV7-2 to TRBJ1-2; D perhaps matches TRBD1 (6 bases). The CDR3 is 16 residues long. Germline CDR1 and CDR2: SGHTA and FQGNSA. Trimming took off 5 bases at V and 8 bases at J, with 24 bases between the two ends. Written as DNA, the CDR3 is TGTGCCAGCAGCCCCGGGGGGGCCAACAGAGGAGGCGGCTACACCTTC. Translation: CASSPGGANRGGGYTF.

V is TRBV20-1 and J is TRBJ2-5, with D hard to call. The CDR3 sequence is 11 residues long. The germline gives CDR1 DFQATT, CDR2 SNEGSKA (reference sequence). V lost 5 bases and J lost 1, with 5 bases in between. CDR3 protein: CSAQSQETQYF. The DNA of the CDR3 is TGCAGTGCTCAGAGCCAAGAGACCCAGTACTTC.

This clonotype was seen just once. This chain uses TRBV7-3 with TRBJ1-4; D not certain. The CDR3 is made up of 18 amino acids. The germline V gene has CDR1 SGHTA and CDR2 FQGTGA. V lost 1 base and J 8 bases, leaving 23 bases between the germline ends. The CDR3 loop is CASSLRRSDAQHSEKLFF. In DNA form, the CDR3 reads TGTGCCAGCAGCTTAAGGAGGTCCGATGCCCAACATTCGGAAAAACTGTTTTTT.

This clonotype was recorded at least ten times. The genes are TRBV28 and TRBJ1-1, with 7 positions matching TRBD1. The CDR3 contains 13 residues. The V gene's germline CDR1 is MDHEN and CDR2 SYDVKM. V trimming: 6 bases; J trimming: 1 base; junction bases outside the gene matches: 2. As DNA, the CDR3 is TGTGCCAGCAGAAGGACAGGGAACACTGAAGCTTTCTTT. Encoded protein: CASRRTGNTEAFF.

This chain joins TRBV29-1 and TRBJ2-5, with D tentatively TRBD1 (6 bases). Near its end, the DNA agrees better with TRBJ2-1, so the J call may be wrong. CDR3 length: 16 residues. Germline loops: CDR1 SQVTM, CDR2 ANQGSEA. The CDR3 loop reads CSVEGGTNVRYNEQFF. The CDR3 DNA reads as TGCAGCGTTGAAGGTGGGACAAATGTCCGGTACAATGAGCAGTTCTTC.